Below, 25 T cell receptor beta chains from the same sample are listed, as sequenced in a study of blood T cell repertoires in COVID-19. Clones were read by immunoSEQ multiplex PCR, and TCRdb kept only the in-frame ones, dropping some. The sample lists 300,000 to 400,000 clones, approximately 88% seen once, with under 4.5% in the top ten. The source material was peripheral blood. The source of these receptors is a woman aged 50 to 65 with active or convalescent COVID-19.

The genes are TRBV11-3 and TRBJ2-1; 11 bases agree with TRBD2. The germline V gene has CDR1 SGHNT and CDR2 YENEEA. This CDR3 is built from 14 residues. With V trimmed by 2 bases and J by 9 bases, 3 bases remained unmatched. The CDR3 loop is CASSLLAGGAEQFF. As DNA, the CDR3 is TGTGCCAGCAGCTTACTAGCGGGAGGTGCTGAGCAGTTCTTC.

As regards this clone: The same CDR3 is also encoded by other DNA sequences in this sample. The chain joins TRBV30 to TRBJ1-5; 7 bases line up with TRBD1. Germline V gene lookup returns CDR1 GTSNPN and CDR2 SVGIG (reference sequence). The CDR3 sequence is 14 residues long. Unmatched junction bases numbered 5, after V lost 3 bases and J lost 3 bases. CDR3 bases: TGTGCCTGGAGCCGGGACAGCAACAATCAGCCCCAGCATTTT. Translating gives CAWSRDSNNQPQHF. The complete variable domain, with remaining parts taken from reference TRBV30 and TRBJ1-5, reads SQTIHQWPATLVQPVGSPLSLECTVEGTSNPNLYWYRQAAGRGLQLLFYSVGIGQISSEVPQNLSASRPQDRQFILSSKKLLLSDSGFYLCAWSRDSNNQPQHFGDGTRLSIL.

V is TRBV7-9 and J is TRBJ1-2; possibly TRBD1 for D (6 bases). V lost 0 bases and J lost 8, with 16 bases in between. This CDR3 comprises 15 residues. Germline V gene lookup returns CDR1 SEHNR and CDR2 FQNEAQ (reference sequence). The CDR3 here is CASSLAWAGVNGYTF. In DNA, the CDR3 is TGTGCCAGCAGCTTAGCATGGGCAGGGGTAAACGGCTACACCTTC.

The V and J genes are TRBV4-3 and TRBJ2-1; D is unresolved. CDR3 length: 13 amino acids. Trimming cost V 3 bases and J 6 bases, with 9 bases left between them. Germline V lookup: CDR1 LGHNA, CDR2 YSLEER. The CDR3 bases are TGCGCCAGCAGCCACCTCAGTTCCAATGAGCAGTTCTTC. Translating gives CASSHLSSNEQFF.

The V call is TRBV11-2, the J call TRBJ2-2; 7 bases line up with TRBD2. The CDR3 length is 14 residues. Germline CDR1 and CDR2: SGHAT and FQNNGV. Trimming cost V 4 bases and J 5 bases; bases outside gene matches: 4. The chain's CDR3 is CASSWREPTGELFF. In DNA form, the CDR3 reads TGTGCCAGCAGCTGGCGGGAGCCGACCGGGGAGCTGTTTTTT.

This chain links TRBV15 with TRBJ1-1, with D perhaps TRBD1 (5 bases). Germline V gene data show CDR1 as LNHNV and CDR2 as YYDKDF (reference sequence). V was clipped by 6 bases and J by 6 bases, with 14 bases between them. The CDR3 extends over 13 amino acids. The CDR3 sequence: CATSVWGVAEAFF. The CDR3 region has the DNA TGTGCCACCAGTGTTTGGGGGGTGGCTGAAGCTTTCTTT. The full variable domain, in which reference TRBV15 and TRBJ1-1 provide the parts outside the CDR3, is DAMVIQNPRYQVTQFGKPVTLSCSQTLNHNVMYWYQQKSSQAPKLLFHYYDKDFNNEADTPDNFQSRRPNTSFCFLDIRSPGLGDTAMYLCATSVWGVAEAFFGQGTRLTVV.

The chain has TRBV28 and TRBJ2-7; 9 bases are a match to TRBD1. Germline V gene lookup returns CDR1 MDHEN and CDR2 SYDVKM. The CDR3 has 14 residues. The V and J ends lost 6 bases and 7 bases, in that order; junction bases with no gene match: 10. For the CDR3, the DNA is TGTGCCAGCAGGTCAACAGGGGGCGGTAATGAGCAGTACTTC. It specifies CASRSTGGGNEQYF.

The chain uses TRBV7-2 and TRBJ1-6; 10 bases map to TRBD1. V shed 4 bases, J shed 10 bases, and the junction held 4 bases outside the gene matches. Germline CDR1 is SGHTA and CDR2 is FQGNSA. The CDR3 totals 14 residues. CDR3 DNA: TGTGCCAGCAGCTCAGGACAGGGGGGATCACCCCTCCACTTT. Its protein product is CASSSGQGGSPLHF.

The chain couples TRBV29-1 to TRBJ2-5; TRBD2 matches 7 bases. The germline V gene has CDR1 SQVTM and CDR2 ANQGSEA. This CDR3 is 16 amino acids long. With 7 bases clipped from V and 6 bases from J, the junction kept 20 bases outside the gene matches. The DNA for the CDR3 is TGCAGCGCCGACAACATTGGGGGGAGGGCCTTGAAGACCCAGTACTTC. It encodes CSADNIGGRALKTQYF.

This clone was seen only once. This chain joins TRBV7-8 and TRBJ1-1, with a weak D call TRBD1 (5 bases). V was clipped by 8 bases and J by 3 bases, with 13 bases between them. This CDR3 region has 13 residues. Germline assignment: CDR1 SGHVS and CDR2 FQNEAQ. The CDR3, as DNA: TGTGCCAGCGCAAGGACGGGGGACACTGAAGCTTTCTTT. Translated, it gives CASARTGDTEAFF.

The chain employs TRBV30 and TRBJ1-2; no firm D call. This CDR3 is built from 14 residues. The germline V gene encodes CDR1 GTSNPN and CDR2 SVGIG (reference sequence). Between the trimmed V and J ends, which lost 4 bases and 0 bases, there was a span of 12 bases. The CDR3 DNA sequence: TGTGCCTGGACAGCGACGGCTTCTAACTATGGCTACACCTTC. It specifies CAWTATASNYGYTF.

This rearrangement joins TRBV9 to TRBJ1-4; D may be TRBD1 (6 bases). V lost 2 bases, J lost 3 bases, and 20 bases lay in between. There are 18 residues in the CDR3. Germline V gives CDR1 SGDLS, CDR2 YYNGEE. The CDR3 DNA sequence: TGTGCCAGCAGCGTCGACGTTTTGGCGTCAGGGGCTAATGAAAAACTGTTTTTT. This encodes CASSVDVLASGANEKLFF.

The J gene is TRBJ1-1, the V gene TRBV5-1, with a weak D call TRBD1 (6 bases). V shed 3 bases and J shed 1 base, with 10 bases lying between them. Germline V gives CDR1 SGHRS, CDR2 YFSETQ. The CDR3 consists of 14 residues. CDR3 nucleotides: TGCGCCAGCAGCTACAGGGTTGAGAACACTGAAGCTTTCTTT. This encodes CASSYRVENTEAFF.

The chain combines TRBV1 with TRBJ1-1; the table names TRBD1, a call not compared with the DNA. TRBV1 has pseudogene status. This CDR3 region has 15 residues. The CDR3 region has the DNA TGCACCAGCAGCACCCAGTCCTACAGGGACACTGAAGCTTTCTTT. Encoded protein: CTSSTQSYRDTEAFF.

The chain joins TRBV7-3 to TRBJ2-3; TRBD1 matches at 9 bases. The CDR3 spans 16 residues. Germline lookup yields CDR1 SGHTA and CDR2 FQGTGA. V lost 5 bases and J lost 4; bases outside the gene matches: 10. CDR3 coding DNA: TGTGCCAGCAGCCCCCTGGACAGGGGATGGTCAGATACGCAGTATTTT. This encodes CASSPLDRGWSDTQYF. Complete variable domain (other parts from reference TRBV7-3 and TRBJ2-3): GAGVSQTPSNKVTEKGKYVELRCDPISGHTALYWYRQSLGQGPEFLIYFQGTGAADDSGLPNDRFFAVRPEGSVSTLKIQRTERGDSAVYLCASSPLDRGWSDTQYFGPGTRLTVL.

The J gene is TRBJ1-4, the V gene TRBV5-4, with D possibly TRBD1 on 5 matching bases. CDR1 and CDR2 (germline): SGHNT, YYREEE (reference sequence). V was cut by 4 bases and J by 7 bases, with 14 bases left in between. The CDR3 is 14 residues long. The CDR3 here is CASSQDGGGEKLFF. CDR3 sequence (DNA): TGTGCCAGCAGCCAAGATGGGGGAGGTGAAAAACTGTTTTTT. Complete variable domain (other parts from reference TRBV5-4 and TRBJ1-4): ETGVTQSPTHLIKTRGQQVTLRCSSQSGHNTVSWYQQALGQGPQFIFQYYREEENGRGNFPPRFSGLQFPNYSSELNVNALELDDSALYLCASSQDGGGEKLFFGSGTQLSVL.

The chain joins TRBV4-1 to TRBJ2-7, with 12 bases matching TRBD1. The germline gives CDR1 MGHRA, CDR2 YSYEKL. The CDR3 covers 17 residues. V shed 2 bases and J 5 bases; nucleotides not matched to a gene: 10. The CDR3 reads CASSQRLGQGALDEQYF. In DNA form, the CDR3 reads TGCGCCAGCAGCCAACGATTGGGACAGGGGGCGCTGGACGAGCAGTACTTC.

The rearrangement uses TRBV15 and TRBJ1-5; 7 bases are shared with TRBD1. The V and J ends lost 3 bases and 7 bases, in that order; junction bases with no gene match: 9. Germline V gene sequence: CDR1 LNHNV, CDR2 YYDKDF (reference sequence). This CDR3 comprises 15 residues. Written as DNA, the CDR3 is TGTGCCACCAGCAGCGGCCACAGGGGTATGCAGCCCCAGCATTTT. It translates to CATSSGHRGMQPQHF.

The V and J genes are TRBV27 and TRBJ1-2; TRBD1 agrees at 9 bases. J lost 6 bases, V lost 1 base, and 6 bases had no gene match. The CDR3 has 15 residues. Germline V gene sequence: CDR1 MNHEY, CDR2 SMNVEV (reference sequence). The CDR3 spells CASSLWGQGLDGYTF. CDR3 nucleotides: TGTGCCAGCAGTTTATGGGGACAGGGATTGGATGGCTACACCTTC.

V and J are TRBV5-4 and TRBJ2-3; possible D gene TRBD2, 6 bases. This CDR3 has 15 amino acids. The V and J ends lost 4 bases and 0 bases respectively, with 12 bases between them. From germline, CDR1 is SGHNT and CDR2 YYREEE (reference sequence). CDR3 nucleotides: TGTGCCAGCAGCGTTCTTGGAGGGAGCACAGATACGCAGTATTTT. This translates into CASSVLGGSTDTQYF.

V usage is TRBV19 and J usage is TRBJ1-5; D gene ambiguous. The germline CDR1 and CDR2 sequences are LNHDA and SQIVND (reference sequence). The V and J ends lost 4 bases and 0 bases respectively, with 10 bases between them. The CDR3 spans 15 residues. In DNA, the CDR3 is TGTGCCAGTAGTAAGACTGTCTATAGCAATCAGCCCCAGCATTTT. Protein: CASSKTVYSNQPQHF.

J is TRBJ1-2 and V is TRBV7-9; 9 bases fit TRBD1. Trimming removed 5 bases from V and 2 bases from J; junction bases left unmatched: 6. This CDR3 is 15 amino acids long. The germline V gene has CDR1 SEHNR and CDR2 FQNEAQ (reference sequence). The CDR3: CASSDRDRDNYGYTF. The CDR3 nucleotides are TGTGCCAGCAGCGACCGGGACAGGGACAACTATGGCTACACCTTC.

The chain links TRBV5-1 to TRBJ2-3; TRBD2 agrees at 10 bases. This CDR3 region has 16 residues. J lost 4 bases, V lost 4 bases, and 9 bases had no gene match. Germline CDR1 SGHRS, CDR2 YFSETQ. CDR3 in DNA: TGCGCCAGCAGCCCGAACAGCGGGGGGGCGGCAGATACGCAGTATTTT. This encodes CASSPNSGGAADTQYF.

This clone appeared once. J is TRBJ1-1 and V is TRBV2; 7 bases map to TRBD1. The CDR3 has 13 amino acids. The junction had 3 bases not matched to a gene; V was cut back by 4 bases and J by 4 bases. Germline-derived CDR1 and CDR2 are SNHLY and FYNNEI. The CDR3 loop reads CASSARQGTEAFF. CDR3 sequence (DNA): TGTGCCAGCAGTGCGCGACAGGGCACTGAAGCTTTCTTT.

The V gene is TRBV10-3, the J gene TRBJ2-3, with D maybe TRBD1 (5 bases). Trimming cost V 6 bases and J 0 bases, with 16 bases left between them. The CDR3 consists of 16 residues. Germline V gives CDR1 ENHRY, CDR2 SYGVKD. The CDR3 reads CAISLVDSSSTDTQYF. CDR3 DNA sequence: TGTGCCATCAGCCTCGTCGACAGTTCTAGCACAGATACGCAGTATTTT.